This T cell receptor (beta chain) was found in a study of radiotherapy plus CTLA-4 blockade in lung cancer. About the research overall: Overall, roughly 18% of patients showed an objective response, while 31% attained disease control.

Study-wide results and limits: Alongside interferon-beta, early blood T cell clone dynamics were reportedly the best predictor of response. In blood, tumor-derived TCR clones expanded after radiotherapy plus ipilimumab.

Only a few counts were recorded for this clone. The antigen remains undetermined. The assay was immunoSEQ multiplex PCR, and TCRdb's table has in-frame clones only and misses some. The sample lists more than 75,000 clones, 65% to 80% occurring once. The origin of this receptor is a human donor with non-small cell lung cancer who had a partial response to radiotherapy plus ipilimumab. Some clones in this sample may be carry-over from other donors' samples. Source: peripheral blood, taken from a patient treated with radiotherapy plus ipilimumab.

Here the CDR3 reads CAISESEGTEAFF. CDR3 coding DNA: TGTGCCATCAGTGAGTCGGAGGGGACTGAAGCTTTCTTT. The chain uses TRBV10-3 and TRBJ1-1; maybe TRBD1 (5 bases). The CDR3 runs to 13 residues. The germline V gene encodes CDR1 ENHRY and CDR2 SYGVKD. Between the trimmed V and J ends, which lost 0 bases and 5 bases, there was a span of 7 bases.